This is a list of T cell receptor beta chains from one sample in a study of blood T cell repertoires in COVID-19. Clones were sequenced by immunoSEQ multiplex PCR, and TCRdb holds only the in-frame ones, with some missing. The sample holds 200,000 or so clones, around 90% seen once. Material for sequencing was peripheral blood. All receptors come from a man aged 55 to 69 with COVID-19, enrolled during active disease. The CDR3 runs from the conserved cysteine through the conserved F or W. The order of the fields is D gene, J gene, V gene, clone size, CDR3 length, CDR3 DNA, CDR3 protein. A D gene is named only where the DNA matches it firmly. Clone sizes are given selectively: once, few, many, or a class where the clone is expanded.

NA,TRBJ1-4,TRBV7-2,NA,11,TGTGCCAGCAGCTTAGGGCAAAAACTGTTTTTT,CASSLGQKLFF
TRBD2,TRBJ2-2,TRBV10-2,NA,16,TGCGCCAGCAGTGAGTGGCCTAGCGGGAACACCGGGGAGCTGTTTTTT,CASSEWPSGNTGELFF
TRBD2,TRBJ2-3,TRBV5-1,NA,15,TGCGCCAGCGGGGAAACGGGGGGGAGCACAGATACGCAGTATTTT,CASGETGGSTDTQYF
TRBD1,TRBJ2-6,TRBV28,NA,16,TGTGCCAGCAGTGGGGACAGCGGACTTGGGGCCAACGTCCTGACTTTC,CASSGDSGLGANVLTF
TRBD1,TRBJ1-6,TRBV5-1,NA,17,TGCGCCAGCAGCTTGGCCGGACCGGGACAGAATAATTCACCCCTCCACTTT,CASSLAGPGQNNSPLHF
TRBD1,TRBJ1-2,TRBV7-9,few,13,TGTGCCAGCAGCGAGACAGGGATCTATGGCTACACCTTC,CASSETGIYGYTF
TRBD2,TRBJ2-7,TRBV18,once,15,TGTGCCAGCTCACCACGGGAGGGACCTTCCTACGAGCAGTACTTC,CASSPREGPSYEQYF
NA,TRBJ1-2,TRBV6-1,NA,14,TGTGCCAGCAGTGAAGCCTTCAGGGCGGATGGCTACACCTTC,CASSEAFRADGYTF
TRBD1,TRBJ1-5,TRBV19,once,17,TGTGCCAGTAGTCCCGGACAGGGACGGCGGAGCAATCAGCCCCAGCATTTT,CASSPGQGRRSNQPQHF
TRBD2,TRBJ2-1,TRBV5-6,NA,13,TGTGCCAGCAGCCGGGGACTAGCGGGTTCGACGTTCTTC,CASSRGLAGSTFF
TRBD1,TRBJ2-7,TRBV5-6,NA,16,TGTGCCAGCAGTTCGGGACAGAAAAAAATATACTACGAGCAGTACTTC,CASSSGQKKIYYEQYF
TRBD1,TRBJ1-6,TRBV7-2,NA,14,TGTGCCAGCAGCTTGGGACAGGGGATTTCACCCCTCCACTTT,CASSLGQGISPLHF
NA,TRBJ2-7,TRBV19,once,14,TGTGCCAGTAGTATCGTCCAGGGGACGGACGAGCAGTACTTC,CASSIVQGTDEQYF
TRBD1,TRBJ1-1,TRBV28,once,15,TGTGCCAGCAGTTTAGAGGGGGCCGCACACACTGAAGCTTTCTTT,CASSLEGAAHTEAFF
TRBD1,TRBJ1-1,TRBV12-3/TRBV12-4,NA,11,TGTGCCAGCAGCCGGGACAGGAGGGCTTTCTTT,CASSRDRRAFF
NA,TRBJ2-3,TRBV7-3,NA,14,TGTGCCAGCAGCTTATTGGGTTCAGGGGATACGCAGTATTTT,CASSLLGSGDTQYF
TRBD1,TRBJ1-2,TRBV7-8,NA,17,TGTGCCAGCAGCTTAGCTTTAGGGCAGGGGGCCTCTTATGGCTACACCTTC,CASSLALGQGASYGYTF
NA,TRBJ2-2,TRBV28,NA,13,TGTGCCAGCAGTTTAGGCTTCACCGGGGAGCTGTTTTTT,CASSLGFTGELFF
TRBD1,TRBJ2-7,TRBV27,NA,13,TGTGCCAGCACCTTACAGGGGTCCCACGAGCAGTACTTC,CASTLQGSHEQYF
TRBD1,TRBJ2-7,TRBV10-3,NA,14,TGTGCCATCAGGAGGGACAGGCCACCCTACGAGCAGTACTTC,CAIRRDRPPYEQYF
NA,TRBJ2-3,TRBV11-2,NA,17,TGTGCCAGCAGCTTAGTATGGGGCCAGCCTAGCACAGATACGCAGTATTTT,CASSLVWGQPSTDTQYF
NA,TRBJ1-1,TRBV3-1/TRBV3-2,NA,16,TGTGCCAGCAGCCCCCCGGGAGGACAGCGAACAGGTGAAGCTTTCTTT,CASSPPGGQRTGEAFF
NA,TRBJ1-1,TRBV4-1,NA,15,TGCGCCAGCAGCGTCCAGCTCACAGGGTTCACTGAAGCTTTCTTT,CASSVQLTGFTEAFF
TRBD2,TRBJ2-2,TRBV5-1,NA,15,TGCGCCAGCAGCACTAGCGGGAGAAACACCGGGGAGCTGTTTTTT,CASSTSGRNTGELFF
TRBD2,TRBJ2-7,TRBV4-1,NA,16,TGCGCCAGCAGCCGAGACCTGACTAGCGGCTTCTACGAGCAGTACTTC,CASSRDLTSGFYEQYF
TRBD2,TRBJ2-7,TRBV9,NA,14,TGTGCCAGCAGCCCGCTAGGACTAGCGTATGAGCAGTACTTC,CASSPLGLAYEQYF
NA,TRBJ2-5,TRBV27,NA,12,TGTGCCAGCAGTTTCGGGGGAGAGACCCAGTACTTC,CASSFGGETQYF
NA,TRBJ2-3,TRBV20-1,NA,11,TGCAGTCCGAGGGGGGGAGATACGCAGTATTTT,CSPRGGDTQYF
TRBD1,TRBJ2-7,TRBV24-1,NA,16,TGTGCCACCAGTGCCCACCAGTTGGGACAGGGCTACGAGCAGTACTTC,CATSAHQLGQGYEQYF
TRBD2,TRBJ2-3,TRBV5-1,NA,19,TGCGCCAGCAGCTTGGGGGTCCTGCGGCTAGCGGGGCTCACAGATACGCAGTATTTT,CASSLGVLRLAGLTDTQYF
NA,TRBJ1-2,TRBV19,once,12,TGTGCCAGTAAGGAGGGCCACTATGGCTACACCTTC,CASKEGHYGYTF
TRBD1,TRBJ2-7,TRBV28,NA,17,TGTGCCAGCAGTCTGGGGACAGGGCTCGGAGTCTCCTACGAGCAGTACTTC,CASSLGTGLGVSYEQYF
NA,TRBJ2-1,TRBV2,NA,14,TGTGCCAGCTTCCCGGCGGGACTCTACAATGAGCAGTTCTTC,CASFPAGLYNEQFF
NA,TRBJ2-7,TRBV6-2/TRBV6-3,NA,14,TGTGCCAGCAGTTACTATGGGGCCTCCTACGAGCAGTACTTC,CASSYYGASYEQYF
TRBD2,TRBJ2-1,TRBV5-1,NA,19,TGCGCCAGCAGCTCCACTAGCGGGAGTGTATTGAGCTCCTACAATGAGCAGTTCTTC,CASSSTSGSVLSSYNEQFF
NA,TRBJ1-1,TRBV11-3,NA,13,TGTGCCAGCAGCTCGACTGTGAACACTGAAGCTTTCTTT,CASSSTVNTEAFF
TRBD2,TRBJ2-1,TRBV7-3,NA,16,TGTGCCAGCAGCACCCCAAGCGGGGGGGTTTTCAATGAGCAGTTCTTC,CASSTPSGGVFNEQFF
TRBD2,TRBJ2-2,TRBV6-5,NA,14,TGTGCCAGCAGTTCCCTAGCGGAAACCGGGGAGCTGTTTTTT,CASSSLAETGELFF
NA,TRBJ2-7,TRBV30,NA,15,TGTGCCTGGAGTGGCCTGACAGGTTTCGTCGACGAGCAGTACTTC,CAWSGLTGFVDEQYF
TRBD1,TRBJ2-7,TRBV2,NA,16,TGTGCCAGCAGTGTTACCACCGGGACAGGGCCGTACGAGCAGTACTTC,CASSVTTGTGPYEQYF
NA,TRBJ2-5,TRBV11-2,NA,13,TGTGCCAGCAGCTTTATTCCAGGGGAGACCCAGTACTTC,CASSFIPGETQYF
NA,TRBJ1-6,TRBV4-2,NA,16,TGTGCCAGCAGCCAAGAGCGGTCTCCTCGTAATTCACCCCTCCACTTT,CASSQERSPRNSPLHF
NA,TRBJ1-5,TRBV16,NA,13,TGTGCCAGCAGCCCCAGAAATAATCAGCCCCAGCATTTT,CASSPRNNQPQHF
TRBD1,TRBJ2-1,TRBV11-2,NA,18,TGTGCCAGCAGCCCTCCGGGACAGGCGATTCCTCTATACAATGAGCAGTTCTTC,CASSPPGQAIPLYNEQFF
NA,TRBJ1-4,TRBV2,NA,15,TGTGCCAGCAGCGGGATCCTCTCAACTAATGAAAAACTGTTTTTT,CASSGILSTNEKLFF
NA,TRBJ2-1,TRBV3-1/TRBV3-2,NA,20,TGTGCCAGCAGCGAACGGATCCTTCCCAGGGGAAGGGGCTCCTACAATGAGCAGTTCTTC,CASSERILPRGRGSYNEQFF
TRBD1,TRBJ1-1,TRBV5-1,NA,14,TGCGCCAGCAGTCCACAGGGGGCTGGGACTGAAGCTTTCTTT,CASSPQGAGTEAFF
NA,TRBJ1-1,TRBV5-5,NA,12,TGTGCCAGCAGCTTCGTCCACACTGAAGCTTTCTTT,CASSFVHTEAFF
TRBD1,TRBJ1-1,TRBV4-3,NA,15,TGCGCCAGCAGCCAAACGACAGGGTCCGACACTGAAGCTTTCTTT,CASSQTTGSDTEAFF
NA,TRBJ2-3,TRBV7-2,NA,16,TGTGCCAGCAGCTCCCAGTGGGGGACTAGCACAGATACGCAGTATTTT,CASSSQWGTSTDTQYF
NA,TRBJ2-1,TRBV19,NA,15,TGTGCCAGTAGTAGGGGAGGCCGATCATACAATGAGCAGTTCTTC,CASSRGGRSYNEQFF
TRBD2,TRBJ2-3,TRBV7-9,NA,19,TGTGCCAGCAGCTTAGTTAGGTCAGGGTGGCTAGCGGGCACAGATACGCAGTATTTT,CASSLVRSGWLAGTDTQYF